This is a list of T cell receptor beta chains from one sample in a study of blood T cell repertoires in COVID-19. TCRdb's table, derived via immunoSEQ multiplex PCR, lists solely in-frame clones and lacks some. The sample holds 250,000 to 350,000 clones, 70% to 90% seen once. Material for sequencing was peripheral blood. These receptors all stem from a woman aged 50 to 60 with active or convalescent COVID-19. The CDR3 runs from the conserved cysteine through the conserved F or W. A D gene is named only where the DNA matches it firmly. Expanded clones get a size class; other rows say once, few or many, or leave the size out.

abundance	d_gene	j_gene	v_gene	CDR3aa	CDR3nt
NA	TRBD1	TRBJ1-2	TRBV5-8	CASSPGTGTASGYTF	TGTGCCAGCAGCCCCGGGACAGGGACCGCCTCGGGCTACACCTTC
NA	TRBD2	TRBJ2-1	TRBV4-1	CASSQDPGLADNEQFF	TGCGCCAGCAGCCAAGATCCGGGACTAGCGGACAATGAGCAGTTCTTC
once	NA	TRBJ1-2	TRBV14	CASSQVPGRGYTF	TGTGCCAGCAGCCAAGTCCCAGGGAGGGGCTACACCTTC
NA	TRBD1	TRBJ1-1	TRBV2	CASRSGTEMNTEAFF	TGTGCCAGCAGGTCCGGGACAGAGATGAACACTGAAGCTTTCTTT
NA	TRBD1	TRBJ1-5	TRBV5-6	CASSLRQGSNQPQHF	TGTGCCAGCAGCTTGAGACAGGGGAGCAATCAGCCCCAGCATTTT
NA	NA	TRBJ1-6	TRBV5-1	CASSREGDNSPLHF	TGCGCCAGCAGTCGTGAAGGGGATAATTCACCCCTCCACTTT
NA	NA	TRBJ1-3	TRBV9	CASSNRTAGNTIYF	TGTGCCAGCAGCAACAGGACAGCTGGAAACACCATATATTTT
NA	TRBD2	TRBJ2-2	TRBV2	CASSRTRNTGELFF	TGTGCCAGCAGTAGGACTAGAAACACCGGGGAGCTGTTTTTT
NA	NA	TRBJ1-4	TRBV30	CAWSVYSNEKLFF	TGTGCCTGGAGTGTTTATAGTAATGAAAAACTGTTTTTT
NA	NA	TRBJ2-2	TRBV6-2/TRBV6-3	CASSYSGGSTGELFF	TGTGCCAGCAGTTATTCGGGGGGCTCCACCGGGGAGCTGTTTTTT
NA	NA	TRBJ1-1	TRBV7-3	CASSLTFRMGTEAFF	TGTGCCAGCAGCTTAACGTTCAGGATGGGCACTGAAGCTTTCTTT
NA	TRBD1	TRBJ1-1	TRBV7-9	CASGARDRSTEAFF	TGTGCCAGCGGGGCCCGGGACAGATCCACTGAAGCTTTCTTT
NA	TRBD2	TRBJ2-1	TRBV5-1	CASRQTSGSRSSYNEQFF	TGCGCCAGCCGCCAGACTAGCGGGTCCCGGAGCTCCTACAATGAGCAGTTCTTC
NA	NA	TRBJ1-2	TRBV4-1	CASSQEYGRVGYGYTF	TGCGCCAGCAGCCAAGAGTATGGCAGGGTTGGCTATGGCTACACCTTC
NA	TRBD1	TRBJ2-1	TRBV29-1	CSVLDRGPNEQFF	TGCAGCGTTCTGGACAGGGGGCCAAATGAGCAGTTCTTC
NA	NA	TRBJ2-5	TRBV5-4	CASSFASQQETQYF	TGTGCCAGCAGCTTTGCTAGTCAGCAAGAGACCCAGTACTTC
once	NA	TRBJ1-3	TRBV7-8	CASTVSAGLAVALSGNTIYF	TGTGCCAGCACCGTTAGCGCGGGTTTGGCGGTCGCTCTCTCTGGAAACACCATATATTTT
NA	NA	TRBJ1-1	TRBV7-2	CASSQPLGAGENTEAFF	TGTGCCAGCAGCCAGCCGTTGGGGGCAGGAGAGAACACTGAAGCTTTCTTT